This is a list of T cell receptor beta chains from one sample in a study of T cells in Graves' hyperthyroidism and ophthalmopathy. TCRdb itself ran the multiplex PCR reads through MiXCR, one entry per CDR3 protein. The sample includes roughly 580,000 distinct CDR3 sequences, just over 45% of them seen just once. Sequences were obtained from peripheral blood or thyroid tissue (not recorded which). The receptors were sampled from a woman under 30 with Graves' hyperthyroidism. CDR3s include the opening cysteine and the closing phenylalanine or tryptophan. A D gene is named only where the DNA matches it firmly.

V: TRBV12-3/TRBV12-4
D: .
CDR3: CASSQSGSGGTEAFF

V: TRBV6-1
D: .
CDR3: CASSPDSPNQPQHF

V: TRBV7-2
D: TRBD1
CDR3: CASSSDRGPPNEKLFF

V: TRBV29-1
D: .
CDR3: CSSLSYTEAFF

V: TRBV15
D: .
CDR3: CATSRGTGSGNTIYF

V: TRBV7-8
D: .
CDR3: CASSHRDGLGYTF

V: TRBV29-1
D: TRBD1
CDR3: CSVQTGGWSNQPQHF

V: TRBV10-3
D: TRBD1
CDR3: CASSYKVPRGHTEAFF

V: TRBV7-9
D: TRBD2
CDR3: CASSSSGHGRYEQYF

V: TRBV7-9
D: .
CDR3: CASSLDSGRAHEQYF

V: TRBV6-5
D: TRBD1
CDR3: CASSYDRVSTEAFF

V: TRBV20-1
D: TRBD1
CDR3: CGATGQGGQEAQYF

V: TRBV10-3
D: TRBD1
CDR3: CAISSEGGFQKLFF

V: TRBV7-9
D: TRBD1
CDR3: CASSSSGTGDYEQYF

V: TRBV2
D: .
CDR3: CASSPLGALTEAFF

V: TRBV2
D: .
CDR3: CASSDVGGTEAFF

V: TRBV15
D: TRBD1
CDR3: CATSRGGGQGSNNEQFF

V: TRBV10-3
D: .
CDR3: CASSENTGNGYTF

V: TRBV2
D: .
CDR3: CASSAPTGRETQYF

V: TRBV2
D: .
CDR3: CASSEVGTWGTEAFF

V: TRBV2
D: TRBD2
CDR3: CASRRASGSTNSYEQYF

V: TRBV2
D: TRBD1
CDR3: CASRWQGAAEQYF

V: TRBV6-1
D: .
CDR3: CASGSWGRAEAFF

V: TRBV20-1
D: .
CDR3: CSARVTSREETQYF

V: TRBV7-2
D: .
CDR3: CALSGRRNTEAFF

V: TRBV20-1
D: .
CDR3: CSARDEYEQYF

V: TRBV7-2
D: .
CDR3: CASSPLDEKLFF

V: TRBV7-6
D: .
CDR3: CASSSRTVSREQYF

V: TRBV2
D: .
CDR3: CASGLDGDLEAFF

V: TRBV25-1
D: .
CDR3: CASSEYGGGNSPLHF

V: TRBV14
D: .
CDR3: CASVQGLATEAFF

V: TRBV12-3/TRBV12-4
D: .
CDR3: CASTPVTGELFF

V: TRBV20-1
D: .
CDR3: CSATDPGANVLTF

V: TRBV7-9
D: .
CDR3: CAIGRAETQYF

V: TRBV10-3
D: .
CDR3: CATSVGGASGNTIYF